This T cell receptor (beta chain) was profiled in a study of T-cell reconstitution after alpha-beta-depleted transplantation in children. This clonotype came up a few times. Germline V gene lookup returns CDR1 SNHLY and CDR2 FYNNEI. The ends lost 5 bases at V and 5 bases at J; junction bases unmatched: 6. CDR3 length: 14 residues. The TCRbeta library was prepared with unique molecular identifiers. TCRdb re-analysed the PCR reads in MiXCR, keeping a single row per CDR3 protein. The sample carries 150,000 to 200,000 distinct CDR3 sequences, about 6.8% recorded once. This rearrangement joins TRBV2 to TRBJ1-5; 7 bases line up with TRBD1. The source material was PBMCs from the stem cell graft donor, sampled from the stem cell graft. The receptor's source is a human donor who donated a stem cell graft to a child with Wiskott-Aldrich syndrome. The CDR3 DNA reads TGTGCCAGCAGTACAGGGGATCGGGATCAGCCCCAGCATTTT. Translated: CASSTGDRDQPQHF.